This T cell receptor (beta chain) was sequenced for a study of blood T cell repertoires in COVID-19. Original processing methods: Reference gene primer amplification yielded estimated nucleated cell counts. Only in-frame clones appear in the TCRdb table, and some are missing; sequencing was by immunoSEQ multiplex PCR. V, J and clone size were drawn from that table, and D and trimming were deduced from the DNA. The sample has 150,000 to 200,000 clones, just over 85% seen once. V dropped 2 bases and J dropped 0; count of bases not matched to a gene: 6. The CDR3 has 16 residues. Germline V CDR1 and CDR2: SSHAT, FNYEAQ (reference sequence).

The sequence was obtained from a man aged 50-59 years with active or convalescent COVID-19. Sequenced sample: peripheral blood. This chain connects TRBV7-7 to TRBJ2-5; 7 bases map to TRBD1. The CDR3 bases are TGTGCCAGCAGCTTAAGTGGGACAGTCTACCAAGAGACCCAGTACTTC. Translation: CASSLSGTVYQETQYF. The full variable domain, its missing parts supplied by reference TRBV7-7 and TRBJ2-5, is GAGVSQSPRYKVTKRGQDVTLRCDPISSHATLYWYQQALGQGPEFLTYFNYEAQPDKSGLPSDRFSAERPEGSISTLTIQRTEQRDSAMYRCASSLSGTVYQETQYFGPGTRLLVL.